These T cell receptor beta chains were read from a single sample in a study of T-cell memory formation after mild COVID-19. One entry per CDR3 protein, called by TCRdb with MiXCR from the 5' RACE reads. Among around 250,000 distinct CDR3 sequences listed, over 8.5% were seen once. Sequenced material: PBMCs or a T cell subset sorted from them (not recorded which). The receptors were gathered from a young man who had mild COVID-19 (a few samples of this study predate the infection). Cell type and time point are not known. CDR3s include the opening cysteine and the closing phenylalanine or tryptophan. The D gene is left open where the match is weak. The listing skips clone size in some rows; elsewhere it reads once, few, many or a size class.

abundance	v_gene	j_gene	d_gene	CDR3aa	CDR3nt
few	TRBV5-1	TRBJ1-1	TRBD1	CASSFSPGGSTEAFF	TGCGCCAGCAGCTTTTCTCCAGGGGGATCCACTGAAGCTTTCTTT
few	TRBV11-2	TRBJ2-7	.	CASSKNRDFSYEQYF	TGTGCCAGCAGCAAGAACAGAGACTTTTCCTACGAGCAGTACTTC
many	TRBV3-1	TRBJ1-1	.	CASSQDNEFTEAFF	TGTGCCAGCAGCCAAGACAATGAGTTCACTGAAGCTTTCTTT
few	TRBV6-1	TRBJ2-4	TRBD2	CASRRLAGGLVDIQYF	TGTGCCAGCAGGCGACTAGCGGGGGGGCTAGTTGACATTCAGTACTTC
many	TRBV20-1	TRBJ2-5	TRBD2	CSARDIRDLAGETQYF	TGCAGTGCTAGAGATATTCGGGATTTAGCGGGCGAGACCCAGTACTTC
.	TRBV5-1	TRBJ2-1	TRBD2	CATCPNSGTEQFF	TGCGCCACCTGCCCCAATAGCGGGACCGAGCAGTTCTTC
.	TRBV9	TRBJ2-3	TRBD2	CASSPGVAGGVTDTQYF	TGTGCCAGCAGCCCAGGGGTAGCGGGGGGCGTCACAGATACGCAGTATTTT
.	TRBV7-3	TRBJ2-5	.	CASRSQETQYF	TGTGCCAGCAGATCGCAAGAGACCCAGTACTTC
few	TRBV6-6	TRBJ2-1	.	CASSYLAGEQFF	TGTGCCAGCAGTTACCTCGCGGGAGAGCAGTTCTTC
.	TRBV14	TRBJ1-2	.	CASSPSRAYGYTF	TGTGCCAGCAGCCCCTCCCGCGCCTATGGCTACACCTTC
.	TRBV4-2	TRBJ1-4	.	CASTPWGENNEKLFF	TGTGCCAGCACACCTTGGGGCGAGAATAATGAAAAACTGTTTTTT
few	TRBV4-3	TRBJ2-1	.	CASSRTGTSREQFF	TGCGCCAGCAGCCGAACCGGGACCTCTAGGGAGCAGTTCTTC
few	TRBV7-2	TRBJ2-4	.	CASGLQGNIQYF	TGTGCCAGCGGCCTGCAGGGAAACATTCAGTACTTC